These T cell receptor beta chains were read from a single sample in a study of response to subunit inactivated influenza vaccine. TCRdb re-analysed the RT-PCR reads in MiXCR, keeping a single row per CDR3 protein. The sample records roughly 570,000 distinct CDR3 sequences, approximately 15% being singletons. Sequenced here: PBMCs from blood, sampled 11 to 12 days after vaccination. These receptors originate from a man aged 50 or older who received an inactivated influenza vaccine. Each CDR3 is given with its conserved first and last residue. The order of the fields is J gene, clone size, V gene, D gene, CDR3 protein, CDR3 DNA. The D gene is left open where the match is weak. Clone size is stated in some rows and not others, as once, few, many or a class when expanded.

>TRBJ2-5|few|TRBV2|NA
CASSGRRAYQETQYF
TGTGCCAGCAGTGGACGTAGGGCGTACCAAGAGACCCAGTACTTC
>TRBJ2-2|NA|TRBV20-1|NA
CRPVDKNTGELFF
TGCAGGCCAGTGGACAAGAACACCGGGGAGCTGTTTTTT
>TRBJ2-4|NA|TRBV20-1|NA
CSVRGGAKNIQYF
TGCAGTGTAAGGGGTGGGGCCAAAAACATTCAGTACTTC
>TRBJ2-7|many|TRBV5-1|TRBD1
CASSLSGGGYEQYF
TGTGCCAGCAGTTTATCAGGGGGCGGCTACGAGCAGTACTTC
>TRBJ2-2|few|TRBV4-1|TRBD2
CASSPGTTLNTGELFF
TGCGCCAGCAGCCCCGGGACTACCTTGAACACCGGGGAGCTGTTTTTT
>TRBJ2-7|few|TRBV6-5|NA
CASSYSYVYEQYF
TGTGCCAGCAGTTACTCTTACGTCTACGAGCAGTACTTC
>TRBJ2-7|few|TRBV6-5|NA
CASSYGPVDEQYF
TGTGCCAGCAGTTACGGTCCCGTAGACGAGCAGTACTTC
>TRBJ2-1|once|TRBV7-2|TRBD1
CASGTGLGVGDEQFF
TGTGCCAGCGGGACAGGTCTGGGGGTAGGGGATGAGCAGTTCTTC
>TRBJ2-2|few|TRBV15|NA
CATSRDVIRSGWNTGELFF
TGTGCCACCAGCAGAGACGTCATTCGGTCAGGCTGGAACACCGGGGAGCTGTTTTTT
>TRBJ2-2|few|TRBV29-1|TRBD1
CSAKDRGPNTGELFF
TGCAGCGCTAAAGACAGGGGTCCTAACACCGGGGAGCTGTTTTTT
>TRBJ2-7|NA|TRBV4-3|NA
CASSQDRGPGYEQYF
TGCGCCAGCAGCCAAGATCGGGGACCTGGGTACGAGCAGTACTTC
>TRBJ1-1|few|TRBV9|NA
CASSKGGGGGTEAFF
TGTGCCAGCAGCAAGGGGGGGGGAGGAGGCACTGAAGCTTTCTTT
>TRBJ2-1|few|TRBV7-2|TRBD2
CASSLGLAGGGYNEQFF
TGTGCCAGCAGCTTGGGACTAGCGGGGGGAGGATACAATGAGCAGTTCTTC
>TRBJ2-7|many|TRBV2|TRBD1
CASKGASYEQYF
TGTGCCAGCAAGGGGGCCTCCTACGAGCAGTACTTC
>TRBJ2-7|few|TRBV5-6|TRBD2
CASSMTSGLVDEQYF
TGTGCCAGCAGCATGACTAGCGGGTTAGTCGACGAGCAGTACTTC
>TRBJ2-7|few|TRBV20-1|NA
CSAADKSYEQYF
TGCAGTGCCGCGGACAAGTCCTACGAGCAGTACTTC
>TRBJ2-1|few|TRBV4-1|TRBD2
CASSQVVAGGRNNEQFF
TGCGCCAGCAGCCAAGTGGTAGCGGGGGGTAGAAACAATGAGCAGTTCTTC
>TRBJ1-1|NA|TRBV12-3/TRBV12-4|NA
CASSLTAVMNTEAFF
TGTGCCAGCAGTTTAACTGCGGTAATGAACACTGAAGCTTTCTTT
>TRBJ1-2|many|TRBV29-1|TRBD1
CSARDRVNYGYTF
TGCAGCGCTAGGGACAGGGTAAACTATGGCTACACCTTC
>TRBJ1-1|few|TRBV6-2/TRBV6-3|NA
CASSWTGAADTEAFF
TGTGCCAGCAGCTGGACTGGAGCAGCCGACACTGAAGCTTTCTTT
>TRBJ2-4|few|TRBV29-1|NA
CSGRLGRADKNIQYF
TGCAGCGGTCGGCTTGGCAGGGCAGACAAAAACATTCAGTACTTC
>TRBJ1-1|few|TRBV6-2/TRBV6-3|NA
CASSYGRMNTEAFF
TGTGCCAGCAGTTACGGGAGGATGAACACTGAAGCTTTCTTT
>TRBJ2-1|few|TRBV20-1|TRBD1
CSAPIAGTGSGEQFF
TGCAGTGCGCCCATCGCGGGGACAGGGTCGGGTGAGCAGTTCTTC
>TRBJ1-4|NA|TRBV5-5|TRBD1
CASSSDRGIEKLFF
TGTGCCAGCAGCTCGGACAGGGGGATTGAAAAACTGTTTTTT
>TRBJ1-2|NA|TRBV12-3/TRBV12-4|TRBD1
CASRIGTGDGYTF
TGTGCCAGCAGGATCGGGACAGGGGATGGCTACACCTTC
>TRBJ2-5|many|TRBV20-1|TRBD1
CSASLTTGSETQYF
TGCAGTGCCTCACTTACGACAGGGAGTGAGACCCAGTACTTC
>TRBJ1-4|few|TRBV20-1|TRBD1
CSAKEGNRGAREKLFF
TGCAGTGCCAAAGAAGGGAACAGGGGAGCGCGCGAAAAACTGTTTTTT
>TRBJ2-7|few|TRBV11-2|NA
CASSPTRPPTSYEQYF
TGTGCCAGCAGCCCTACTAGGCCCCCAACTTCCTACGAGCAGTACTTC
>TRBJ2-1|few|TRBV20-1|TRBD2
CSARLAGGHGYNEQFF
TGCAGTGCTAGACTAGCGGGAGGGCATGGCTACAATGAGCAGTTCTTC
>TRBJ2-1|NA|TRBV29-1|TRBD1
CSVGTGGLARRNNEQFF
TGCAGCGTTGGGACAGGGGGCTTAGCTCGACGAAACAATGAGCAGTTCTTC
>TRBJ2-7|NA|TRBV27|TRBD1
CASRTSGTVGQQYF
TGTGCCAGCAGAACCTCCGGGACAGTTGGGCAGCAGTACTTC
>TRBJ2-3|NA|TRBV2|NA
CASSPILGIDTQYF
TGTGCCAGCAGCCCCATCTTGGGCATAGATACGCAGTATTTT
>TRBJ1-1|NA|TRBV6-2/TRBV6-3|TRBD1
CASRHTPWTGPGEAFF
TGTGCCAGCAGACACACTCCCTGGACAGGCCCGGGTGAAGCTTTCTTT
>TRBJ2-1|NA|TRBV20-1|TRBD1
CSAYEGARSEQFF
TGCAGTGCTTACGAGGGGGCGAGGAGTGAGCAGTTCTTC
>TRBJ1-1|NA|TRBV27|NA
CASNGQADTEAFF
TGTGCCAGCAATGGGCAGGCCGACACTGAAGCTTTCTTT
>TRBJ1-5|NA|TRBV6-1|NA
CASSPRGFYQPQHF
TGTGCCAGCAGCCCTCGGGGGTTTTATCAGCCCCAGCATTTT
>TRBJ2-7|few|TRBV10-3|TRBD2
CAISESRLAGDEQYF
TGTGCCATCAGTGAGTCAAGGCTAGCGGGAGACGAGCAGTACTTC
>TRBJ2-7|many|TRBV3-1|TRBD1
CASSQDHSGGGAYEQYF
TGTGCCAGCAGCCAAGATCATTCAGGGGGCGGGGCCTACGAGCAGTACTTC
>TRBJ2-7|NA|TRBV5-5|NA
CASGGSSSYEQYF
TGTGCCAGCGGGGGCAGCAGCTCCTACGAGCAGTACTTC
>TRBJ1-1|many|TRBV12-3/TRBV12-4|TRBD1
CASSTRPGTGDNTEAFF
TGTGCCAGCAGTACCCGTCCCGGGACAGGCGATAACACTGAAGCTTTCTTT
>TRBJ2-7|few|TRBV28|TRBD1
CASSPVTGADYEQYF
TGTGCCAGCAGTCCCGTGACAGGGGCCGACTACGAGCAGTACTTC
>TRBJ2-1|few|TRBV12-3/TRBV12-4|TRBD1
CASSPRPGTGNQFF
TGTGCCAGCAGTCCAAGACCCGGGACAGGTAACCAGTTCTTC
>TRBJ2-7|many|TRBV2|TRBD1
CASSVDRREQYF
TGTGCCAGCAGTGTGGACAGGCGCGAGCAGTACTTC
>TRBJ2-5|NA|TRBV4-1|NA
CASSQRMYQETQYF
TGCGCCAGCAGCCAACGGATGTACCAAGAGACCCAGTACTTC
>TRBJ2-3|NA|TRBV12-3/TRBV12-4|NA
CASRPGPKGADTQYF
TGTGCCAGCAGGCCGGGACCCAAAGGCGCAGATACGCAGTATTTT
>TRBJ2-1|NA|TRBV15|TRBD2
CATSTTSGASYNEQFF
TGTGCCACCAGCACGACTAGCGGGGCCTCCTACAATGAGCAGTTCTTC
>TRBJ2-3|NA|TRBV10-3|TRBD2
CAISERTSGSGDTQYF
TGTGCCATCAGTGAACGGACTAGCGGGAGCGGAGATACGCAGTATTTT
>TRBJ1-1|few|TRBV5-1|NA
CASSFRPSEAFF
TGCGCCAGCAGCTTTCGACCGAGTGAAGCTTTCTTT
>TRBJ2-1|few|TRBV10-3|TRBD2
CAISPPMSGGIGNEQFF
TGTGCCATCAGTCCCCCAATGAGCGGGGGCATCGGGAATGAGCAGTTCTTC
>TRBJ1-4|NA|TRBV4-2|TRBD1
CASSQDPLNRGPNEKLFF
TGTGCCAGCAGCCAAGATCCCCTCAACAGGGGGCCCAATGAAAAACTGTTTTTT
>TRBJ1-5|NA|TRBV11-1|NA
CASSLVTGQPQHF
TGTGCCAGCAGCTTAGTGACGGGTCAGCCCCAGCATTTT
>TRBJ2-1|NA|TRBV20-1|TRBD2
CSADPELAGGTYNEQFF
TGCAGTGCTGACCCAGAGCTGGCGGGGGGCACATACAATGAGCAGTTCTTC
>TRBJ2-7|few|TRBV11-2|NA
CASSMHRDTNFYEQYF
TGTGCCAGCAGCATGCACCGGGACACTAATTTCTACGAGCAGTACTTC
>TRBJ2-1|few|TRBV11-2|TRBD2
CASSSRLADYNEQFF
TGTGCCAGCAGCTCGAGACTAGCGGATTACAATGAGCAGTTCTTC
>TRBJ2-7|NA|TRBV12-3/TRBV12-4|NA
CASRRDSDYEQYF
TGTGCCAGCAGGCGGGACTCAGACTACGAGCAGTACTTC
>TRBJ2-3|NA|TRBV6-1|NA
CASRPYTTYTDTQYF
TGTGCCAGCAGACCCTACACGACGTACACAGATACGCAGTATTTT
>TRBJ2-7|few|TRBV12-3/TRBV12-4|TRBD1
CASSDPPGQGIYEQYF
TGTGCCAGCAGTGACCCACCGGGACAGGGAATCTACGAGCAGTACTTC
>TRBJ1-3|many|TRBV20-1|NA
CSARVGGLPGNTIYF
TGCAGTGCTAGAGTAGGGGGACTCCCTGGAAACACCATATATTTT
>TRBJ2-5|many|TRBV12-3/TRBV12-4|TRBD1
CASSPPGTGETQYF
TGTGCCAGCAGTCCACCCGGGACAGGCGAGACCCAGTACTTC
>TRBJ1-1|NA|TRBV4-3|TRBD1
CASSQGVDRANTEAFF
TGCGCCAGCAGCCAAGGGGTGGACAGGGCGAACACTGAAGCTTTCTTT